Following are 32 T cell receptor beta chains from one sample sequenced in a study of identical twins. TCRdb itself ran the 5' RACE reads through MiXCR, one entry per CDR3 protein. The sample records roughly 630,000 distinct CDR3 sequences, 7.1% being singletons. Separately, the same data were catalogued under a study of yellow fever vaccine responses in identical twins.

Sequenced input: PBMCs. The source is a woman aged 18-29 years in good health.

The genes are TRBV6-5 and TRBJ2-1; TRBD2 aligns across 10 bases. CDR1 is MNHEY and CDR2 is SVGAGI in the germline V gene. Trimming took 3 bases from V and 4 from J; bases not matched to a gene: 3. This CDR3 region has 15 residues. CDR3: CASSYLAGEYNEQFF. CDR3 in DNA: TGTGCCAGCAGTTATCTAGCGGGAGAGTACAATGAGCAGTTCTTC.

This clonotype was observed at least ten times. The CDR3 loop reads CATSDLWTQTYNEQFF. Here the CDR3 DNA reads TGTGCCACCAGTGATTTGTGGACTCAAACCTACAATGAGCAGTTCTTC. The V and J genes are TRBV24-1 and TRBJ2-1; weak D call: TRBD2 (5 bases). The V end lost 0 bases, the J end lost 2 bases, and 10 bases lay between the germline ends. Germline values: CDR1 KGHDR, CDR2 SFDVKD. The CDR3 loop spans 16 amino acids.

There are a few counts of this clonotype. This chain links TRBV9 with TRBJ2-3; 8 nucleotides match TRBD1. J was trimmed by 5 bases and V by 6 bases; bases with no gene match: 8. CDR1 and CDR2 (germline): SGDLS, YYNGEE. The CDR3 loop spans 14 amino acids. The CDR3 here is CASTRTGSVDTQYF. The DNA of the CDR3 is TGTGCCAGCACCCGGACAGGGTCAGTAGATACGCAGTATTTT.

This clonotype appeared a few times. The chain's CDR3 is CASSLGVGGPLNEQFF. CDR3 sequence (DNA): TGTGCCAGCAGCTTAGGGGTCGGGGGCCCTTTGAATGAGCAGTTCTTC. The chain recombines TRBV11-2 with TRBJ2-1; perhaps D is TRBD1 or TRBD2 (6 bases each). The CDR3 extends over 16 amino acids. Germline CDR1 SGHAT, CDR2 FQNNGV. V lost 1 base and J 7 bases, leaving 17 bases between the germline ends.

This clonotype was recorded at least ten times. The chain is built from TRBV12-3 or TRBV12-4 and TRBJ1-2; D remains ambiguous. The germline V and J ends were trimmed by 6 bases and 0 bases, with 14 bases remaining between them. The CDR3 is 15 amino acids. In DNA form, the CDR3 reads TGTGCCAGCAGCTTACAGCCGCAAGCTAACTATGGCTACACCTTC. Its translation is CASSLQPQANYGYTF.

The rearrangement joins TRBV29-1 to TRBJ1-2, with D possibly being TRBD1 (6 bases). This CDR3 region has 15 residues. Trimming left V 2 bases short and J 5 bases short, with 18 bases between. Germline CDR1 is SQVTM and CDR2 is ANQGSEA. The CDR3 is CSVETASQGIYGYTF. DNA for the CDR3: TGCAGCGTTGAAACCGCCAGCCAGGGGATTTATGGCTACACCTTC. Filled out from reference TRBV29-1 and TRBJ1-2, the complete variable domain reads SAVISQKPSRDICQRGTSLTIQCQVDSQVTMMFWYRQQPGQSLTLIATANQGSEATYESGFVIDKFPISRPNLTFSTLTVSNMSPEDSSIYLCSVETASQGIYGYTFGSGTRLTVV.

Many counts were recorded for this clonotype. This chain uses TRBV7-9 with TRBJ1-4; D is possibly TRBD1 (5 bases). This CDR3 comprises 17 residues. V lost 5 bases to trimming and J lost 2 bases, with 18 bases between them. Germline lookup yields CDR1 SEHNR and CDR2 FQNEAQ (reference sequence). CDR3 bases: TGTGCCAGCAGCGGGGCGGGGCTCCTAGGGACTAATGAAAAACTGTTTTTT. Translation: CASSGAGLLGTNEKLFF.

This clonotype occurred a few times. The chain employs TRBV12-3 or TRBV12-4 and TRBJ1-5; perhaps TRBD1 as D (5 bases). The V end was cut by 5 bases, the J end by 7 bases, with 15 bases between. The CDR3 has 14 residues. The DNA for the CDR3 is TGTGCCAGCAGTCCAGGGTTGATCAAACAGCCCCAGCATTTT. Amino acids: CASSPGLIKQPQHF.

The chain combines TRBV12-3 or TRBV12-4 with TRBJ2-7; 7 nucleotides match TRBD1. There are 14 residues in the CDR3. Germline trimming cut 1 base from V and 3 bases from J; bases unmatched to any gene: 3. CDR3 nucleotide sequence: TGTGCCAGCAGTTTAGGCAGGGGGTTCTACGAGCAGTACTTC. This encodes CASSLGRGFYEQYF.

This clonotype showed up just a few times. The J gene is TRBJ1-6, the V gene TRBV4-1; 7 bases fit TRBD1. V was pared by 4 bases and J by 9 bases, with 6 bases of the junction left unmatched. The CDR3 is 14 amino acids. The germline gives CDR1 MGHRA, CDR2 YSYEKL. The CDR3 nucleotides read TGCGCCAGCAGCCTCGTGACAGGGCGTTCACCCCTCCACTTT. Protein sequence: CASSLVTGRSPLHF.

This clonotype was seen repeatedly, ten times or more. The chain combines TRBV12-3 or TRBV12-4 with TRBJ2-1; weak D call: TRBD1 (5 bases). The CDR3 covers 13 residues. Trimming left V 3 bases short and J 8 bases short, with 11 bases between. The CDR3 bases are TGTGCCAGCAGTTTGAGCAGGGCGTATGAGCAGTTCTTC. It codes for CASSLSRAYEQFF.

The V gene is TRBV20-1, the J gene TRBJ1-2; D uncertain. The CDR3 extends over 14 amino acids. Trimming took off 0 bases at V and 8 bases at J, with 16 bases between the two ends. The germline CDR1 and CDR2 sequences are DFQATT and SNEGSKA (reference sequence). CDR3 loop: CSARDEGRGGGYTF. The CDR3 DNA is TGCAGTGCTAGAGACGAGGGAAGAGGTGGCGGCTACACCTTC.

This clonotype showed up just a few times. CDR3 protein: CSVDGGEQYF. The CDR3 nucleotides read TGCAGCGTCGACGGAGGCGAGCAGTACTTC. This chain joins TRBV29-1 and TRBJ2-7, with a possible D match to TRBD2 (5 bases). The germline V and J ends were trimmed by 6 bases and 6 bases, with 9 bases remaining between them. CDR3 size: 10 residues. From germline, CDR1 is SQVTM and CDR2 ANQGSEA.

This clonotype was seen a handful of times. The V gene is TRBV28, the J gene TRBJ2-7, with D tentatively TRBD2 (6 bases). Trimming left V 5 bases short and J 5 bases short, with 16 bases between. This CDR3 spans 14 amino acids. Germline values: CDR1 MDHEN, CDR2 SYDVKM. The CDR3 sequence is CASSQPGPGDEQYF. The CDR3 DNA is TGTGCCAGCAGTCAGCCGGGTCCGGGGGACGAGCAGTACTTC.

The chain couples TRBV27 to TRBJ1-4; 8 bases agree with TRBD1. This CDR3 spans 14 amino acids. The germline CDR1 and CDR2 sequences are MNHEY and SMNVEV (reference sequence). After removal of 5 bases from V and 7 bases from J, the junction contained 6 bases not matched to a gene. The CDR3 spells CASSRTGPREKLFF. DNA for the CDR3: TGTGCCAGCAGTAGGACAGGGCCTCGTGAAAAACTGTTTTTT.

This clonotype appeared many times. The rearrangement uses TRBV28 and TRBJ2-7, with 7 bases matching TRBD1. The length of the CDR3 is 13 residues. Trimming at V came to 8 bases and at J to 0 bases, leaving 4 bases not matched to a gene. Germline CDR1 MDHEN, CDR2 SYDVKM. CDR3 protein: CASPRDSSYEQYF. CDR3 DNA: TGTGCCAGCCCAAGGGACAGCTCCTACGAGCAGTACTTC.

The chain is built from TRBV29-1 and TRBJ2-5; D might be TRBD2 (7 bases). The CDR3 sequence is 14 residues long. Germline lookup yields CDR1 SQVTM and CDR2 ANQGSEA. Trimming took 6 bases from V and 2 from J, leaving 16 bases between them. The DNA of the CDR3 is TGCAGCGTCACTACAGGGAGGGTTCAAGAGACCCAGTACTTC. Encoded protein: CSVTTGRVQETQYF.

The chain has TRBV6-1 and TRBJ2-1; 7 nucleotides align to TRBD2. The CDR3 length is 16 residues. The germline V gene has CDR1 MNHNS and CDR2 SASEGT. V lost 5 bases to trimming and J lost 7 bases; unmatched junction nucleotides: 14. CDR3 DNA: TGTGCCAGCAGTCAACTACCGGGACTATCGGGAAATGAGCAGTTCTTC. Translating it yields CASSQLPGLSGNEQFF.

This clonotype was recorded at least ten times. The chain couples TRBV12-3 or TRBV12-4 to TRBJ2-7, with 8 positions matching TRBD1. V gave up 7 bases and J gave up 5 bases; unmatched junction bases: 10. The CDR3 length is 14 residues. CDR3 DNA sequence: TGTGCCAGCAACCCCGGGGCAGGGGGCCACGAGCAGTACTTC. Translating it yields CASNPGAGGHEQYF.

This clonotype was detected ten times or more. One junction end does not reproduce the germline sequence, and a read error may be involved. This rearrangement joins TRBV12-3 or TRBV12-4 to TRBJ2-3; D unresolved. CDR3 length equals 10 residues. The CDR3 region is CASSLAVTIF. The CDR3 DNA sequence: TGTGCCAGCAGTTTAGCGGTCACCATCTTT.

The chain joins TRBV5-1 to TRBJ2-3; 8 nucleotides line up with TRBD2. Trimming took 0 bases from V and 3 from J; bases not matched to a gene: 6. From germline, CDR1 is SGHRS and CDR2 YFSETQ. This CDR3 contains 16 residues. CDR3 DNA: TGCGCCAGCAGCTTGGATGGTAGCGGGACGACAGATACGCAGTATTTT. Its translation is CASSLDGSGTTDTQYF.

This chain joins TRBV6-2 or TRBV6-3 and TRBJ2-2; D gene uncertain. Trimming took off 7 bases at V and 7 bases at J, with 13 bases between the two ends. The CDR3 extends over 13 amino acids. The V gene's germline CDR1 is MNHEY and CDR2 SVGEGT. CDR3 sequence (DNA): TGTGCCAGCACCCCTAGGATAGTCGGGGAGCTGTTTTTT. Its protein is CASTPRIVGELFF.

This clonotype was detected a few times. The genes are TRBV29-1 and TRBJ2-1, with D uncertain. Germline CDR1 is SQVTM and CDR2 is ANQGSEA. V shed 7 bases and J shed 6 bases, with 7 bases lying between them. This CDR3 comprises 10 residues. The CDR3 bases are TGCAGCGCCGCCAGCAATGAGCAGTTCTTC. This encodes CSAASNEQFF.

This clonotype was detected a few times. The CDR3 nucleotides read TGCGCCAGCAGCGCGTCGACAGGGTATGGCTACACCTTC. The encoded protein is CASSASTGYGYTF. The V gene is TRBV5-1, the J gene TRBJ1-2; TRBD1 matches 7 bases. V shed 4 bases, J shed 5 bases, and the junction held 5 bases outside the gene matches. Per the germline V gene, CDR1 is SGHRS and CDR2 is YFSETQ. The CDR3 is 13 residues long. Complete variable domain (other parts from reference TRBV5-1 and TRBJ1-2): KAGVTQTPRYLIKTRGQQVTLSCSPISGHRSVSWYQQTPGQGLQFLFEYFSETQRNKGNFPGRFSGRQFSNSRSEMNVSTLELGDSALYLCASSASTGYGYTFGSGTRLTVV.

This clonotype was picked up many times. At one end, the junction sequence differs from germline, possibly due to a read error. The chain uses TRBV3-1 and TRBJ2-5; perhaps D is TRBD1 or TRBD2 (5 bases each). The CDR3 consists of 11 residues. Germline V gene sequence: CDR1 LGHDT, CDR2 YNNKEL (reference sequence). CDR3 sequence reads: CASSPGTTPYF. CDR3 nucleotide sequence: TGTGCCAGCAGCCCCGGGACCACCCCGTACTTC.

J is TRBJ1-6 and V is TRBV9; no clear D. There are 14 residues in the CDR3. The V and J ends lost 1 base and 6 bases respectively, with 8 bases between them. Germline V gene lookup returns CDR1 SGDLS and CDR2 YYNGEE. As DNA, the CDR3 is TGTGCCAGCAGCGTAAGGGCAGGTAATTCACCCCTCCACTTT. Translated: CASSVRAGNSPLHF.

Ten or more counts support this clonotype. The chain is built from TRBV10-3 and TRBJ2-3; 7 nucleotides agree with TRBD1. The length of the CDR3 is 15 residues. Looked up from germline, CDR1 is ENHRY and CDR2 is SYGVKD. Germline trimming cut 4 bases from V and 0 bases from J; bases unmatched to any gene: 4. The CDR3 loop is CAISATGLSTDTQYF. CDR3 nucleotides: TGTGCCATCAGTGCGACAGGGCTTAGCACAGATACGCAGTATTTT.

The V call is TRBV2, the J call TRBJ2-7; D possibly corresponds to TRBD2 (6 bases). The CDR3 length is 16 residues. Germline-derived CDR1 and CDR2 are SNHLY and FYNNEI. V lost 5 bases and J 5 bases, leaving 22 bases between the germline ends. The CDR3 reads CASSPYNGAGRDEQYF. The CDR3 nucleotides read TGTGCCAGCAGTCCCTATAACGGGGCGGGACGGGACGAGCAGTACTTC.

This chain uses TRBV5-1 with TRBJ2-7; D gene unclear. Germline V gives CDR1 SGHRS, CDR2 YFSETQ. Deletions cut 1 base from V and 2 bases from J, with 13 bases between. This CDR3 is 15 amino acids long. CDR3 DNA: TGCGCCAGCAGCTTGTCTTCGGGCAACGCCTACGAGCAGTACTTC. Encoded protein: CASSLSSGNAYEQYF.

The V gene is TRBV20-1, the J gene TRBJ2-5; 7 bases align to TRBD1. V dropped 5 bases and J dropped 4; count of bases not matched to a gene: 7. The germline V gene has CDR1 DFQATT and CDR2 SNEGSKA (reference sequence). There are 13 residues in the CDR3. CDR3 in amino acids: CSAVGQVGETQYF. CDR3 nucleotide sequence: TGCAGTGCTGTAGGACAGGTTGGAGAGACCCAGTACTTC.

This clonotype was picked up many times. The rearrangement uses TRBV5-6 and TRBJ1-5; D ambiguous. This CDR3 region has 15 residues. Trimming cost V 1 base and J 0 bases, with 8 bases left between them. CDR1 is SGHDT and CDR2 is YYEEEE in the germline V gene. The CDR3 spells CASSLSIFSNQPQHF. The CDR3 nucleotides read TGTGCCAGCAGCTTGAGTATTTTTAGCAATCAGCCCCAGCATTTT.

This clonotype was counted only a few times. CDR3: CAISDGGGIFNEQFF. In DNA, the CDR3 is TGTGCCATCAGTGATGGAGGAGGGATCTTCAATGAGCAGTTCTTC. The V and J genes are TRBV10-3 and TRBJ2-1; maybe TRBD2 (6 bases). The CDR3 runs 15 residues. Trimming shortened V by 3 bases and J by 6 bases, and 15 bases separated the two germline ends. CDR1 is ENHRY and CDR2 is SYGVKD in the germline V gene.